A few counts support the clone carrying this T cell receptor beta chain. These data originate in a study of T cells after yellow fever vaccination. Study-level background: The SMART-Seq v4 Ultra Low Input method served to prepare the low-cell-number fractions.

MiXCR was run by TCRdb on the 5' RACE reads, yielding one entry per CDR3 protein. The sample contains fewer than 400,000 distinct CDR3 sequences, about 6% of which appear only once. The clonotype originates from a young man who received the YFV17D yellow fever vaccine. The sample consisted of PBMCs, taken 5 days after the yellow fever booster vaccination.

CDR3 nucleotides: TGTGCCAGTAGGCCCCTGGACAGGGCGTTCAATGAGCAGTTCTTC. Translation: CASRPLDRAFNEQFF. The chain carries TRBV19 and TRBJ2-1; 8 nucleotides align to TRBD1. Trimming at V came to 6 bases and at J to 6 bases, leaving 10 bases not matched to a gene. CDR1 is LNHDA and CDR2 is SQIVND in the germline V gene (reference sequence). CDR3 length: 15 amino acids.